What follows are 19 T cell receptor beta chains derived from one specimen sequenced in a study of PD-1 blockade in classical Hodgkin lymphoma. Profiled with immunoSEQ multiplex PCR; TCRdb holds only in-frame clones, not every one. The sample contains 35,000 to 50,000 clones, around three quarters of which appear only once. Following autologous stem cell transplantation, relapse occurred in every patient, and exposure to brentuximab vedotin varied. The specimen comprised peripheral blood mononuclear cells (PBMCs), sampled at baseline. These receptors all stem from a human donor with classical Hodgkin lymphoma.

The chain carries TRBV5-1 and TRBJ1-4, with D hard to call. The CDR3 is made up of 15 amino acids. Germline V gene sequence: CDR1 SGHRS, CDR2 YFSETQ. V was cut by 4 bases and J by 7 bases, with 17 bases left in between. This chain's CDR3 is CASSGGRTVGEKLFF. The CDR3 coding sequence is TGCGCCAGCAGCGGAGGACGGACGGTCGGTGAAAAACTGTTTTTT.

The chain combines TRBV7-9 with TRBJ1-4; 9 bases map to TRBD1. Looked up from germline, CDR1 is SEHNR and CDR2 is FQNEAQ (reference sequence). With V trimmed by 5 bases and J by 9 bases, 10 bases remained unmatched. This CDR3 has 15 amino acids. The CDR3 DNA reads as TGTGCCAGCAGCCCAGAGACAGGGGGTTTACAAAAACTGTTTTTT. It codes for CASSPETGGLQKLFF.

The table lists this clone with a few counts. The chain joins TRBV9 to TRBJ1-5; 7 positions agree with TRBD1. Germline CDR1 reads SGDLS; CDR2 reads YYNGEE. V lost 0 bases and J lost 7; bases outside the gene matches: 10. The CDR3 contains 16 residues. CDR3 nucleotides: TGTGCCAGCAGCGTAGGAGGGGACAGTTCATGGCAGCCCCAGCATTTT. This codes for CASSVGGDSSWQPQHF.

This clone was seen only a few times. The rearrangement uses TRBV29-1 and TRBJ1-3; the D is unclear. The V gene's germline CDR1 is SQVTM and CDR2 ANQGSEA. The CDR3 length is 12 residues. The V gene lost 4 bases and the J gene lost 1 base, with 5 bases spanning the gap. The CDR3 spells CSVVRSGNTIYF. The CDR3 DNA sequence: TGCAGCGTTGTTAGGTCTGGAAACACCATATATTTT.

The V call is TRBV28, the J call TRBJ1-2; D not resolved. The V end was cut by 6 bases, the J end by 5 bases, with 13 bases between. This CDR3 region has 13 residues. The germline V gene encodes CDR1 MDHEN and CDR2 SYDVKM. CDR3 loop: CASSLAGRYGYTF. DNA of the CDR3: TGTGCCAGCAGCCTGGCTGGTAGGTATGGCTACACCTTC.

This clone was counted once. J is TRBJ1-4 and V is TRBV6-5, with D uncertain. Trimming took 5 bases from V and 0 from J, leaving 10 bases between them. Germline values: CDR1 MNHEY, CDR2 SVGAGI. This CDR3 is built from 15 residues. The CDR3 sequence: CASSPRETTNEKLFF. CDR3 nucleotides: TGTGCCAGCAGTCCCCGGGAGACAACTAATGAAAAACTGTTTTTT.

This CDR3 reads CASSLRRSSGYNEQFF. The CDR3 DNA reads as TGTGCCAGCAGCTTAAGACGGTCTAGCGGGTACAATGAGCAGTTCTTC. The chain links TRBV7-9 to TRBJ2-1; 8 bases map to TRBD2. The CDR3 runs to 16 residues. Germline CDR1 SEHNR, CDR2 FQNEAQ (reference sequence). Losses at the gene ends were 2 bases for V and 4 bases for J; bases not matched to a gene: 7.

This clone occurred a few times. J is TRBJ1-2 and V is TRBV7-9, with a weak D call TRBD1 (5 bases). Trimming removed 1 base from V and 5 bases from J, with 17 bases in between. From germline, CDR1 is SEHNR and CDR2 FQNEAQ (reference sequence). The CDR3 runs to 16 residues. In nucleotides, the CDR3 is TGTGCCAGCAGCTTAGGCGGCTCCCCGGGGGATTATGGCTACACCTTC. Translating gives CASSLGGSPGDYGYTF.

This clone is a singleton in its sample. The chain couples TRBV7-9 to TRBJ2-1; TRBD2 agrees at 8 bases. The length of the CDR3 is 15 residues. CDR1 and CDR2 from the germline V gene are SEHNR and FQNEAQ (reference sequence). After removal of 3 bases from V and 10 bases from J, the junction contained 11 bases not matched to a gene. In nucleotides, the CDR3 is TGTGCCAGCAGCTTTAGCAAGCGGGAGCTTAGGGAGCAGTTCTTC. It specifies CASSFSKRELREQFF.

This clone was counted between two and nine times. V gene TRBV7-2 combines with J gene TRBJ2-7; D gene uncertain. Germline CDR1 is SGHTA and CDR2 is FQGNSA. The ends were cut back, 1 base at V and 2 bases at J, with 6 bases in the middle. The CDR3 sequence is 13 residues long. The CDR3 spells CASSLGRPYEQYF. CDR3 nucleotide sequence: TGTGCCAGCAGCTTAGGCCGGCCCTACGAGCAGTACTTC.

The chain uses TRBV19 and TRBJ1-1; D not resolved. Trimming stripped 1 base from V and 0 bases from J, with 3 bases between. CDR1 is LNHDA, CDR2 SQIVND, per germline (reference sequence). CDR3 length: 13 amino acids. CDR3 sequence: CASSIVVNTEAFF. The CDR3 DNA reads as TGTGCCAGTAGTATAGTGGTGAACACTGAAGCTTTCTTT.

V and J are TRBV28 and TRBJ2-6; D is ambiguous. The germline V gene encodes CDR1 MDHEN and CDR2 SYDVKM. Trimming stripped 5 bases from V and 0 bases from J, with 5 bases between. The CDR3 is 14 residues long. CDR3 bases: TGTGCCAGCAGTCTACCCTCTGGGGCCAACGTCCTGACTTTC. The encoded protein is CASSLPSGANVLTF.

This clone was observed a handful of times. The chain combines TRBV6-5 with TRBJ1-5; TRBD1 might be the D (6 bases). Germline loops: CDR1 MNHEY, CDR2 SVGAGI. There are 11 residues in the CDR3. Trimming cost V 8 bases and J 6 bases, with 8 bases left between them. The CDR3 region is CASGQIQPQHF. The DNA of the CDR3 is TGTGCCAGCGGACAGATTCAGCCCCAGCATTTT.

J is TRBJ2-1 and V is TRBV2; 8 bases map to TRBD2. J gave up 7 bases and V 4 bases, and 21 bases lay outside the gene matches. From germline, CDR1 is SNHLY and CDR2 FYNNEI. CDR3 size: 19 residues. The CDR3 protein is CASSGENPFTAGGWNEQFF. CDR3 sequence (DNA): TGTGCCAGCAGTGGAGAGAACCCTTTCACGGCGGGAGGTTGGAATGAGCAGTTCTTC.

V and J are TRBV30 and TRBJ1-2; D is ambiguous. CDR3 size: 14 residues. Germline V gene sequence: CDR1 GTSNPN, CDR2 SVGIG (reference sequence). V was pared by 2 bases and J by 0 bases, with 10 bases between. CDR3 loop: CAWSIFPSNYGYTF. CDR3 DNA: TGTGCCTGGAGTATCTTCCCGTCTAACTATGGCTACACCTTC.

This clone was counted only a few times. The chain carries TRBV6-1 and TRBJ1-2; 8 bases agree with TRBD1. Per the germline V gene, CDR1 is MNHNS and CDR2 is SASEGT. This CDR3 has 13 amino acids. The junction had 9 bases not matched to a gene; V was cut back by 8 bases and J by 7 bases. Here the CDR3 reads CASRTGGGGGYTF. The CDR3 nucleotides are TGTGCCAGCCGAACAGGGGGAGGGGGTGGCTACACCTTC.

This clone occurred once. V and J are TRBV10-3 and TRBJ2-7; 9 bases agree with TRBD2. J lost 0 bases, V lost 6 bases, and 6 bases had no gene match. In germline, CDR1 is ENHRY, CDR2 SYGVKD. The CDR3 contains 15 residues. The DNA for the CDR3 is TGTGCCATCAGCGGGGCTAGCGGGGTCTCCTACGAGCAGTACTTC. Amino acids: CAISGASGVSYEQYF.

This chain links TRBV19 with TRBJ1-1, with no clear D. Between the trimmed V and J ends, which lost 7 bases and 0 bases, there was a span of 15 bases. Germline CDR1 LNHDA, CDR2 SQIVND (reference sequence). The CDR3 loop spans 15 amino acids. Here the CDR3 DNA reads TGTGCCAGTAATACCGGTTTAGAGGTGAACACTGAAGCTTTCTTT. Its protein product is CASNTGLEVNTEAFF.

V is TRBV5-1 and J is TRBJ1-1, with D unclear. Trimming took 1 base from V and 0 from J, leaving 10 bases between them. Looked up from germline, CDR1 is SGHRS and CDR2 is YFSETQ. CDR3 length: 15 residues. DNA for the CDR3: TGCGCCAGCAGCTTGAGAACCTACATGAACACTGAAGCTTTCTTT. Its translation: CASSLRTYMNTEAFF.